This T cell receptor beta chain came from a study of cytomegalovirus exposure and HLA in healthy donors. The study's findings and limits: Researchers reported from a later analysis that most CMV-associated TCR beta chains appeared HLA-restricted.

Comment on this clone: What it binds is unknown.

A multiplex PCR was run with 60 Vbeta primers and 13 Jbeta primers. Assay used: immunoSEQ multiplex PCR; TCRdb lists only in-frame clones, some missing. Among over 110,000 clones listed, almost 85% were seen once. Germline CDR1 LNHDA, CDR2 SQIVND (reference sequence). This CDR3 is built from 13 residues. Trimming took off 2 bases at V and 6 bases at J, with 10 bases between the two ends. The material sequenced was PBMCs. This receptor was taken from a woman aged 55-69 years in good health and CMV-seropositive. The rearrangement joins TRBV19 to TRBJ2-5; tentatively, D is TRBD1 (6 bases). The CDR3 coding sequence is TGTGCCAGTAGTATATATGGGGGCCAGACCCAGTACTTC. Protein sequence: CASSIYGGQTQYF. The entire variable domain, with the rest obtained from reference TRBV19 and TRBJ2-5, is as follows: DGGITQSPKYLFRKEGQNVTLSCEQNLNHDAMYWYRQDPGQGLRLIYYSQIVNDFQKGDIAEGYSVSREKKESFPLTVTSAQKNPTAFYLCASSIYGGQTQYFGPGTRLLVL.